This note documents a single T cell receptor beta chain sequence. Trimming removed 7 bases from V and 6 bases from J, with 18 bases in between. The CDR3 length is 14 residues. Germline V gene lookup returns CDR1 GTSNPN and CDR2 SVGIG (reference sequence). This table comes from immunoSEQ multiplex PCR, and its TCRdb copy is limited to in-frame clones, with some not included. The sample holds fewer than 200,000 clones; 82% are singletons and the top ten take approximately 4.7%. These data are taken from a study of blood T cell repertoires in COVID-19. Study overall: Acute-phase and convalescent COVID-19 samples originated in the United States, Italy and Spain.

This study enrolled people aged roughly 18 to 90 from about two dozen US geographic areas. Participants had their cohort set by participant-reported clinical history. Material for sequencing was PBMCs or T cells enriched from blood (not recorded which). The receptor was derived from a woman aged 55-70 years with acute COVID-19. This rearrangement joins TRBV30 to TRBJ1-4; TRBD1 might be the D (5 bases). The CDR3 region has the DNA TGTGCCTCTCTACGGGCAGGAGGGGATGAAAAACTGTTTTTT. This translates into CASLRAGGDEKLFF.